This TCR beta chain was captured in a study of T cell repertoires in MIS-A myocarditis. The table came from immunoSEQ multiplex PCR; TCRdb's copy has only in-frame clones and leaves some out. The table lists roughly 5,000 clones, about four fifths of them singletons. Trimming stripped 1 base from V and 0 bases from J, with 9 bases between. Per germline, CDR1 SEHNR and CDR2 FQNEAQ (reference sequence). This CDR3 has 15 residues. Sequencing input: interventricular septum heart tissue obtained at autopsy. The V call is TRBV7-9, the J call TRBJ1-2; D may be TRBD1 (5 bases). This TCR was recovered from a man between 18 and 29 years old with fulminant myocarditis from multisystem inflammatory syndrome in adults (MIS-A) after COVID-19. This CDR3 reads CASSLGGATNYGYTF. DNA of the CDR3: TGTGCCAGCAGCTTAGGAGGGGCAACTAACTATGGCTACACCTTC.